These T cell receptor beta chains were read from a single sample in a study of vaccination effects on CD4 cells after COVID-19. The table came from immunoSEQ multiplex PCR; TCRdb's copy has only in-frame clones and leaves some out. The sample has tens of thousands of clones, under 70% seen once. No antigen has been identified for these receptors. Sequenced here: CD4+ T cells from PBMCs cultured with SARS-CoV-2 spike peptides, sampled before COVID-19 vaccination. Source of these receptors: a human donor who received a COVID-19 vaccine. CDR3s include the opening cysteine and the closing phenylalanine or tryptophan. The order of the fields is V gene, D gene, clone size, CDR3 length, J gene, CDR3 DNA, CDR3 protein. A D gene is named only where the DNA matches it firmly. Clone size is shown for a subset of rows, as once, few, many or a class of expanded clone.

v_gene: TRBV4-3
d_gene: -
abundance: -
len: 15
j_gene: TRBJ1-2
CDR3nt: TGCGCCAGCAGCCAAGGTTCAACAGGCGACTATGGCTACACCTTC
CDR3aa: CASSQGSTGDYGYTF

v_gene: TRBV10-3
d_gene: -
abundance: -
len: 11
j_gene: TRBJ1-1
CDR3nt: TGTGCCACAAAACAGAACACTGAAGCTTTCTTT
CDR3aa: CATKQNTEAFF

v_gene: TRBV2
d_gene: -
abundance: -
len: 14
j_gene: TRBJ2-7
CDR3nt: TGTGCCAGCAGGGAGGGCGTAAGGTCCTACGAGCAGTACTTC
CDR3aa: CASREGVRSYEQYF

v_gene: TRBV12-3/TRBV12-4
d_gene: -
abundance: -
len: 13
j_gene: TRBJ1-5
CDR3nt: TGTGCCAGCAGACAGGGAAGCAATCAGCCCCAGCATTTT
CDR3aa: CASRQGSNQPQHF

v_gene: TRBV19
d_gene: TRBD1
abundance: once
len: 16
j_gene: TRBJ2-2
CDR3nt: TGTGCCAGTAGTACTCGGCAGGGGGCGCATGACGGGGAGCTGTTTTTT
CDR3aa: CASSTRQGAHDGELFF

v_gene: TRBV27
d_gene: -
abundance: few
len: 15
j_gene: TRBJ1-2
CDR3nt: TGTGCCAGCAGTGCCCAATTGGACGGTAACTATGGCTACACCTTC
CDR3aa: CASSAQLDGNYGYTF

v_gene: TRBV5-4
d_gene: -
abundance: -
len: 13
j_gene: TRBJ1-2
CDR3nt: TGTGCCAGCAGCAAACTGATTAACTATGGCTACACCTTC
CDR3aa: CASSKLINYGYTF

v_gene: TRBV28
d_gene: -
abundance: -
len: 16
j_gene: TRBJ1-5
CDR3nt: TGTGCCAGCAGTTCCCTCTCGGGTGGGGGCAATCAGCCCCAGCATTTT
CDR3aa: CASSSLSGGGNQPQHF

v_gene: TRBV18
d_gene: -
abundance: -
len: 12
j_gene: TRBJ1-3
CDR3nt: TGTGCCAGCTCACAACGGGGAAACACCATATATTTT
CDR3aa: CASSQRGNTIYF

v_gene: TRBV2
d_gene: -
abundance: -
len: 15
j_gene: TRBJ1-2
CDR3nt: TGTGCCAGCAGTGTGTTTCAGGCTACTACCTATGGCTACACCTTC
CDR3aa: CASSVFQATTYGYTF

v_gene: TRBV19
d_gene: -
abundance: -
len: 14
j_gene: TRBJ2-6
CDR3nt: TGTGCCACCGGTGCCTCCTCTGGGGCCAACGTCCTGACTTTC
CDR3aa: CATGASSGANVLTF

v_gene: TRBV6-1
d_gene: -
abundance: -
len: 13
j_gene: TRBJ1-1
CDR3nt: TGTGCCAGCAGTGAATCGGGGTCCACTGAAGCTTTCTTT
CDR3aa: CASSESGSTEAFF

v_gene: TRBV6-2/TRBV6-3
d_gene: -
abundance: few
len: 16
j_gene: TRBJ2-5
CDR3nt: TGTGCCAGCAGTTACATCCCGACCGACCACTGGGAGACCCAGTACTTC
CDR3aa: CASSYIPTDHWETQYF

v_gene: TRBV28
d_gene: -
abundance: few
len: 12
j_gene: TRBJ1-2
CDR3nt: TGTGCCAGCAGTTCGGGTATCTATGGCTACACCTTC
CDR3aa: CASSSGIYGYTF

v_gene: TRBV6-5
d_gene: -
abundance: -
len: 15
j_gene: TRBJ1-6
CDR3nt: TGTGCCAGCAGTTACCACAGGGTCGGCGATTCACCCCTCCACTTT
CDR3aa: CASSYHRVGDSPLHF

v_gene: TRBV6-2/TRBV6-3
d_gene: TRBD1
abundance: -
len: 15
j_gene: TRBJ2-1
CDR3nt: TGTGCCAGCAGTTACGGAGACAGGGGCTACAATGAGCAGTTCTTC
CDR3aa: CASSYGDRGYNEQFF

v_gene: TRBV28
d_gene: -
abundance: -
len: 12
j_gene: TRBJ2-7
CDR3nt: TGTGCCAGCAGTTTGAGCTCCTACGAGCAGTACTTC
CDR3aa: CASSLSSYEQYF

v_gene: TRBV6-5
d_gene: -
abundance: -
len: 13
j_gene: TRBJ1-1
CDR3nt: TGTGCCACCGCCCCAGGGATGAACACTGAAGCTTTCTTT
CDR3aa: CATAPGMNTEAFF

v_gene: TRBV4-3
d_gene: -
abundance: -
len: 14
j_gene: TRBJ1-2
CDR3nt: TGCGCCAGCAGCCAAGATAATTATAACTATGGCTACACCTTC
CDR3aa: CASSQDNYNYGYTF

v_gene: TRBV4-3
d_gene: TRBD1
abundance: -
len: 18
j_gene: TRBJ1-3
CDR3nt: TGCGCCAGCAGCCAAGAAACACTCTCCGGGACAGGGTTCAACACCATATATTTT
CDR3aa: CASSQETLSGTGFNTIYF

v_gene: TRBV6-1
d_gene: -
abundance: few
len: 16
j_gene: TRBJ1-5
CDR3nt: TGTGCCAGCAGTGAAGGCCAGGGTTTCGGCAATCAGCCCCAGCATTTT
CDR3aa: CASSEGQGFGNQPQHF

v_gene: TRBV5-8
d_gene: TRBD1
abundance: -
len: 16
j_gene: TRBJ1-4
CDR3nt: TGTGCCAGCAGCTCCCCGGGACAGGGGGCGGATGAAAAACTGTTTTTT
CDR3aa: CASSSPGQGADEKLFF

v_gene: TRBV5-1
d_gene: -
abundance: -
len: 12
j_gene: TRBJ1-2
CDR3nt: TGCGCCAGCAGCGCCGGTAACTATGGCTACACCTTC
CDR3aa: CASSAGNYGYTF

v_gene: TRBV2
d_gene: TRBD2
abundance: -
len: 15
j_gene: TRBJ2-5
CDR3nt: TGTGCCAGCAGACCCCTAGCGGGGGGACAAGAGACCCAGTACTTC
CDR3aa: CASRPLAGGQETQYF

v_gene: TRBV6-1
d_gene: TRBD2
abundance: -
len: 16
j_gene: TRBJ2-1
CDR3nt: TGTGCCAGCAGTGAGCTAGCGGGAGGGTCATACAATGAGCAGTTCTTC
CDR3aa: CASSELAGGSYNEQFF

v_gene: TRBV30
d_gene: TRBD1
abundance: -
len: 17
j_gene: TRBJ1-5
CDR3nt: TGTGCCTGGACCCCCCACCCGAGGGGGCCTCGCGATCAGCCCCAGCATTTT
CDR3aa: CAWTPHPRGPRDQPQHF

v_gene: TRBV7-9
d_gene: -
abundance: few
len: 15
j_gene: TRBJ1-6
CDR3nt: TGTGCCAGCAGCTTAGCCGCCCATAATAATTCACCCCTCCACTTT
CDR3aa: CASSLAAHNNSPLHF